A single sample is the source of the 6 T cell receptor beta chains below, sequenced in a study of T-cell reconstitution after alpha-beta-depleted transplantation in children (dated by TCRdb to the mid-2010s). In the paper's terms, the treatment or condition label means: allogeneic hematopoietic cell transplantation with graft depleted of TCRalphabeta T cells and CD19 B cells. The library was built by means of PCR. Instrument on record: Illumina HiSeq 2500. Molecular barcoding was employed in the preparation of TCR libraries, with unique molecular identifiers being used to normalize TCRbeta repertoire quantification. TCRdb took the public reads, trimmed them with fastp at Q25, ran MiXCR for clone calling and kept in-frame beta chains. Rows are unified per CDR3 protein, each entry keeping the most common DNA and genes. This sample gives around 580,000 distinct CDR3 sequences in total; about a quarter of them show up just once. 36% of the sample comes from the top ten.

The sequencing used PBMCs, collected before TCRalphabeta/CD19-depleted stem cell transplant. The source of these receptors is a boy less than two years old with Wiskott-Aldrich syndrome, due to receive a stem cell transplant.

The chain has TRBV5-5 and TRBJ1-6; tentatively, D is TRBD1 (5 bases). Germline V lookup: CDR1 SGHKS, CDR2 YYEKEE (reference sequence). The CDR3 has 15 amino acids. Between the trimmed V and J ends, which lost 7 bases and 0 bases, there was a span of 11 bases. For the CDR3, the DNA is TGTGCCAGCGGCGGACATCCCTCCTATAATTCACCCCTCCACTTT. It encodes CASGGHPSYNSPLHF.

This clonotype has a handful of counts. CDR3 in DNA: TGTGCCAGCAGCTATGCCTCGGGACAGGGAGGCAATGAGCAGTTCTTC. Translating gives CASSYASGQGGNEQFF. This sequence joins TRBV11-2 and TRBJ2-1; TRBD1 aligns across 9 bases. The J segment lost 6 bases and the V segment lost 4 bases, leaving 10 bases of the junction unmatched. The CDR3 loop spans 16 amino acids. Germline assignment: CDR1 SGHAT and CDR2 FQNNGV.

The V call is TRBV7-9, the J call TRBJ2-1; D is unclear. Trimming removed 8 bases at V and 6 bases at J, with 8 bases between. The CDR3 covers 11 residues. Germline lookup yields CDR1 SEHNR and CDR2 FQNEAQ (reference sequence). The CDR3, as DNA: TGTGCCAGCGCGAGAGCCAATGAGCAGTTCTTC. Its protein product is CASARANEQFF.

This chain links TRBV7-3 with TRBJ2-3, with 16 bases lining up with TRBD2. The germline gives CDR1 SGHTA, CDR2 FQGTGA. The V gene end was trimmed by 5 bases and the J gene end by 4 bases; junction bases not matched to a gene: 6. The CDR3 contains 17 residues. CDR3 loop: CASSRGTSGRVADTQYF. CDR3 nucleotide sequence: TGTGCCAGCAGCCGGGGGACTAGCGGGAGGGTGGCAGATACGCAGTATTTT.

The genes are TRBV10-3 and TRBJ1-1, with 7 bases aligning to TRBD1. The length of the CDR3 is 13 residues. Unmatched junction bases numbered 7, after V lost 10 bases and J lost 2 bases. CDR1 and CDR2 (germline): ENHRY, SYGVKD. CDR3 protein: CATRDSLNTEAFF. As DNA, the CDR3 is TGTGCCACCAGGGACAGCCTAAACACTGAAGCTTTCTTT.

This clonotype was observed a few times. The rearrangement joins TRBV10-3 to TRBJ2-1; D possibly corresponds to TRBD1 (6 bases). The V and J ends lost 7 bases and 4 bases respectively, with 11 bases between them. The CDR3 contains 13 residues. CDR1 ENHRY and CDR2 SYGVKD come from the germline V gene. CDR3 in amino acids: CAINGQFYNEQFF. The CDR3 DNA follows: TGTGCCATCAACGGACAGTTTTACAATGAGCAGTTCTTC.